The 26 T cell receptor beta chains in this list originate from one sample, sequenced in a study of cytomegalovirus exposure and HLA in healthy donors. The PCR used 60 Vbeta and 13 Jbeta primers. This table comes from immunoSEQ multiplex PCR, and its TCRdb copy is limited to in-frame clones, with some not included. This repertoire shows 110,000 to 150,000 clones, about 8.9% found once; its top ten account for under 2%. Sequencing was done on a sample of PBMCs. Receptors originate from a man aged 45-60 years in good health and CMV-seronegative.

This clone was detected a few times. The chain carries TRBV5-8 and TRBJ2-1; TRBD2 aligns across 8 bases. V lost 0 bases to trimming and J lost 13 bases; unmatched junction nucleotides: 3. Germline lookup yields CDR1 SGHTS and CDR2 YDEGEE. CDR3 size: 12 residues. CDR3: CASSLGGRNQFF. The CDR3 DNA reads as TGTGCCAGCAGCTTGGGCGGGAGGAACCAGTTCTTC.

This clone was picked up a small number of times. The genes are TRBV7-3 and TRBJ2-1, with 10 nucleotides matching TRBD1. V was clipped by 4 bases and J by 11 bases; unmatched bases: 11. This CDR3 spans 15 amino acids. Germline CDR1 reads SGHTA; CDR2 reads FQGTGA. CDR3: CASSSTGTGAAQQFF. The CDR3 DNA sequence: TGTGCCAGCAGCTCAACCGGGACAGGGGCCGCACAGCAGTTCTTC. Together with reference TRBV7-3 and TRBJ2-1, the CDR3 gives the full variable domain: GAGVSQTPSNKVTEKGKYVELRCDPISGHTALYWYRQSLGQGPEFLIYFQGTGAADDSGLPNDRFFAVRPEGSVSTLKIQRTERGDSAVYLCASSSTGTGAAQQFFGPGTRLTVL.

As regards this clone: This likely comes from a read error, as the CDR3 has no conserved phenylalanine or tryptophan at its end. The V call is TRBV29-1, the J call TRBJ1-1; no definite D call. Germline V gene data show CDR1 as SQVTM and CDR2 as ANQGSEA. The CDR3 extends over 11 amino acids. V lost 7 bases, J lost 5 bases, and 11 bases lay in between. The CDR3 DNA reads TGCAGCGGATCGCGGAAAACTGAAGCTTTCTTG. Translated, it gives CSGSRKTEAFL.

The V gene is TRBV2, the J gene TRBJ1-2; 7 nucleotides match TRBD1. CDR3 size: 13 residues. The V and J ends lost 6 bases and 3 bases, in that order; junction bases with no gene match: 4. CDR1 is SNHLY, CDR2 FYNNEI, per germline. The CDR3 nucleotides are TGTGCCAGCAGATCTGGACAGGACTATGGCTACACCTTC. Translating it yields CASRSGQDYGYTF.

V gene TRBV30 combines with J gene TRBJ1-4; TRBD1 is a possible D gene (6 bases). The CDR3 runs 16 residues. V was clipped by 4 bases and J by 4 bases, with 19 bases between them. Germline V gene sequence: CDR1 GTSNPN, CDR2 SVGIG (reference sequence). The CDR3 reads CAWTGGAGVINEKLFF. The CDR3 DNA sequence: TGTGCCTGGACCGGGGGGGCAGGGGTAATTAATGAAAAACTGTTTTTT.

The V and J genes are TRBV7-8 and TRBJ2-5; no definite D call. Germline-derived CDR1 and CDR2 are SGHVS and FQNEAQ. The V gene lost 3 bases and the J gene lost 7 bases, with 6 bases spanning the gap. This CDR3 has 11 amino acids. The CDR3 here is CASSFSRTQYF. The CDR3 DNA follows: TGTGCCAGCAGCTTTTCGAGGACCCAGTACTTC.

The rearrangement joins TRBV14 to TRBJ1-2; D not resolved. This CDR3 spans 14 amino acids. V lost 4 bases and J 2 bases, leaving 11 bases between the germline ends. Germline CDR1 and CDR2: SGHDN and FVKESK. The CDR3 reads CASSPKGGNYGYTF. The CDR3 DNA is TGTGCCAGCAGCCCGAAAGGCGGGAACTATGGCTACACCTTC.

A few counts support this clone. The chain links TRBV2 to TRBJ1-1, with TRBD1 matching 9 bases. The CDR3 has 14 residues. Germline V gene lookup returns CDR1 SNHLY and CDR2 FYNNEI. Unmatched junction bases numbered 3, after V lost 6 bases and J lost 1 base. The CDR3, as DNA: TGTGCCAGCAGCCTGGGACAGGGGAACACTGAAGCTTTCTTT. It translates to CASSLGQGNTEAFF. Full variable domain (outside the CDR3, taken from reference TRBV2 and TRBJ1-1): EPEVTQTPSHQVTQMGQEVILRCVPISNHLYFYWYRQILGQKVEFLVSFYNNEISEKSEIFDDQFSVERPDGSNFTLKIRSTKLEDSAMYFCASSLGQGNTEAFFGQGTRLTVV.

This clone was seen only a few times. V usage is TRBV7-3 and J usage is TRBJ2-5, with D possibly being TRBD1 (8 bases). Germline values: CDR1 SGHTA, CDR2 FQGTGA. The CDR3 is made up of 15 amino acids. V was shortened by 3 bases and J by 5 bases, with 16 bases between the two germline ends. CDR3 in DNA: TGTGCCAGCAGCTTCGGACAGGGAGGGTATGAGACCCAGTACTTC. It encodes CASSFGQGGYETQYF.

This clone was found many times. The rearrangement uses TRBV5-6 and TRBJ1-1; D remains unclear. V gave up 2 bases and J gave up 7 bases, with 6 bases separating them. This CDR3 comprises 11 residues. Per the germline V gene, CDR1 is SGHDT and CDR2 is YYEEEE. The CDR3, as DNA: TGTGCCAGCAGCTTCTTCGGTGAAGCTTTCTTT. This translates into CASSFFGEAFF. The whole variable domain, filled in from reference TRBV5-6 and TRBJ1-1, reads DAGVTQSPTHLIKTRGQQVTLRCSPKSGHDTVSWYQQALGQGPQFIFQYYEEEERQRGNFPDRFSGHQFPNYSSELNVNALLLGDSALYLCASSFFGEAFFGQGTRLTVV.

V and J are TRBV30 and TRBJ1-2; 7 bases are shared with TRBD1. J gave up 8 bases and V 3 bases, and 15 bases lay outside the gene matches. The CDR3 contains 15 residues. Germline V gene sequence: CDR1 GTSNPN, CDR2 SVGIG (reference sequence). In nucleotides, the CDR3 is TGTGCCTGGAGGCGGGCAGGGGGAGGACTGGGCGGCTACACCTTC. Residues: CAWRRAGGGLGGYTF. The variable domain in full, completed from reference TRBV30 and TRBJ1-2, reads SQTIHQWPATLVQPVGSPLSLECTVEGTSNPNLYWYRQAAGRGLQLLFYSVGIGQISSEVPQNLSASRPQDRQFILSSKKLLLSDSGFYLCAWRRAGGGLGGYTFGSGTRLTVV.

The chain combines TRBV29-1 with TRBJ1-1, with a tentative D call TRBD1 (6 bases). V was pared by 7 bases and J by 4 bases, with 16 bases between. This CDR3 has 13 residues. Per the germline V gene, CDR1 is SQVTM and CDR2 is ANQGSEA. The CDR3 reads CSGGGSVGTEAFF. The CDR3 nucleotides are TGCAGCGGAGGGGGTTCTGTAGGCACTGAAGCTTTCTTT.

This clone was found a few times. The chain joins TRBV5-1 to TRBJ1-1, with TRBD1 matching 7 bases. The CDR3 extends over 18 amino acids. V trimming: 1 base; J trimming: 0 bases; junction bases outside the gene matches: 12. The V gene's germline CDR1 is SGHRS and CDR2 YFSETQ. DNA for the CDR3: TGCGCCAGCAGCTTGATCCTACAGGGGACGGGAATGAACACTGAAGCTTTCTTT. Encoded protein: CASSLILQGTGMNTEAFF.

This chain uses TRBV5-1 with TRBJ2-5; possibly TRBD1 for D (6 bases). Germline V gives CDR1 SGHRS, CDR2 YFSETQ. This CDR3 has 15 amino acids. V was cut by 4 bases and J by 2 bases, with 15 bases left in between. In DNA, the CDR3 is TGCGCCAGCAGCATCGGACAGATACGACAAGAGACCCAGTACTTC. It codes for CASSIGQIRQETQYF.

This clone showed up just a few times. The V gene is TRBV20-1, the J gene TRBJ1-1, with no clear D. The V gene lost 8 bases and the J gene lost 5 bases, with 12 bases spanning the gap. The CDR3 covers 11 residues. Looked up from germline, CDR1 is DFQATT and CDR2 is SNEGSKA (reference sequence). The CDR3 DNA reads as TGCAGTTCTCGTGGAGGGACTGAAGCTTTCTTT. This codes for CSSRGGTEAFF.

This clone came up a few times. The V and J genes are TRBV12-5 and TRBJ2-5; D might be TRBD1 (6 bases). Germline V CDR1 and CDR2: LGHNT, FRNRAP. The CDR3 has 15 residues. V dropped 5 bases and J dropped 5 bases, with 18 bases sitting between them. In nucleotides, the CDR3 is TGTGCTAGTGGTAGAGGGACGGGACAAGCGGAGACCCAGTACTTC. Its translation: CASGRGTGQAETQYF.

The V gene is TRBV19, the J gene TRBJ2-2; possibly TRBD2 for D (5 bases). CDR3 size: 14 residues. Trimming left V 5 bases short and J 6 bases short, with 13 bases between. Germline V CDR1 and CDR2: LNHDA, SQIVND (reference sequence). CDR3 coding DNA: TGTGCCAGTAGTGACAACACTAGTCCCGGGGAGCTGTTTTTT. This encodes CASSDNTSPGELFF.

The chain uses TRBV19 and TRBJ2-7; TRBD1 aligns across 10 bases. The ends lost 0 bases at V and 6 bases at J; junction bases unmatched: 5. The CDR3 spans 15 residues. The germline gives CDR1 LNHDA, CDR2 SQIVND (reference sequence). The CDR3 sequence: CASSIEGTGVGEQYF. In DNA, the CDR3 is TGTGCCAGTAGTATAGAGGGGACAGGGGTTGGCGAGCAGTACTTC. The whole variable domain, filled in from reference TRBV19 and TRBJ2-7, reads DGGITQSPKYLFRKEGQNVTLSCEQNLNHDAMYWYRQDPGQGLRLIYYSQIVNDFQKGDIAEGYSVSREKKESFPLTVTSAQKNPTAFYLCASSIEGTGVGEQYFGPGTRLTVT.

This clone has only a few counts. The CDR3 spells CAWSVGTANTEAFF. CDR3 bases: TGTGCCTGGAGTGTAGGGACAGCGAACACTGAAGCTTTCTTT. The chain has TRBV30 and TRBJ1-1; 7 nucleotides agree with TRBD1. The germline V gene encodes CDR1 GTSNPN and CDR2 SVGIG (reference sequence). There are 14 residues in the CDR3. V lost 0 bases, J lost 1 base, and 2 bases stayed unmatched.

This clone was observed a few times. The CDR3 here is CASGRQGSTDTQYF. In DNA, the CDR3 is TGTGCCAGCGGAAGACAGGGGAGCACAGATACGCAGTATTTT. The rearrangement joins TRBV2 to TRBJ2-3, with 8 bases aligning to TRBD1. V shed 8 bases, J shed 0 bases, and the junction held 4 bases outside the gene matches. Germline V gives CDR1 SNHLY, CDR2 FYNNEI. CDR3 size: 14 residues.

This chain joins TRBV12-5 and TRBJ2-2; 10 bases agree with TRBD1. From germline, CDR1 is LGHNT and CDR2 FRNRAP. V dropped 2 bases and J dropped 6; count of bases not matched to a gene: 12. The CDR3 consists of 18 residues. CDR3 coding DNA: TGTGCTAGTGGTTTGCCAGCCCGGGACAGGGGTCATCCCGGGGAGCTGTTTTTT. Translating it yields CASGLPARDRGHPGELFF. Full variable domain (remainder filled in from reference TRBV12-5 and TRBJ2-2): DARVTQTPRHKVTEMGQEVTMRCQPILGHNTVFWYRQTMMQGLELLAYFRNRAPLDDSGMPKDRFSAEMPDATLATLKIQPSEPRDSAVYFCASGLPARDRGHPGELFFGEGSRLTVL.

The chain combines TRBV27 with TRBJ1-1, with a tentative D call TRBD1 (5 bases). The V end lost 5 bases, the J end lost 1 base, and 14 bases lay between the germline ends. CDR3 length: 15 residues. CDR1 and CDR2 (germline): MNHEY, SMNVEV (reference sequence). The CDR3 spells CASSLKRGTNTEAFF. CDR3 nucleotide sequence: TGTGCCAGCAGTCTGAAAAGGGGAACGAACACTGAAGCTTTCTTT.

The chain is built from TRBV5-1 and TRBJ1-5; 8 bases are a match to TRBD1. The CDR3 covers 14 residues. Per germline, CDR1 SGHRS and CDR2 YFSETQ. With 4 bases clipped from V and 7 bases from J, the junction kept 7 bases outside the gene matches. The chain's CDR3 is CASSVDRGGQPQHF. The DNA for the CDR3 is TGCGCCAGCAGCGTCGACAGGGGAGGGCAGCCCCAGCATTTT.

This clone came up a few times. This chain joins TRBV7-2 and TRBJ1-1, with 8 bases lining up with TRBD1. V lost 4 bases, J lost 5 bases, and 12 bases stayed unmatched. CDR3 length equals 16 residues. Germline values: CDR1 SGHTA, CDR2 FQGNSA. The CDR3 DNA follows: TGTGCCAGCAGCTCCGGGACAGGCCCTTCGAGGACTGAAGCTTTCTTT. Residues: CASSSGTGPSRTEAFF.

This clone was counted a few times. This rearrangement joins TRBV5-1 to TRBJ1-4; D is uncertain. Trimming pared 0 bases from V and 6 bases from J, leaving 9 bases between. The CDR3 has 14 residues. In germline, CDR1 is SGHRS, CDR2 YFSETQ. The CDR3 DNA reads TGCGCCAGCAGCTTGGGGGGAGGAGATGAAAAACTGTTTTTT. Its protein is CASSLGGGDEKLFF.

This clone appeared a few times. This chain connects TRBV5-1 to TRBJ2-7, with TRBD2 matching over 10 bases. The V gene's germline CDR1 is SGHRS and CDR2 YFSETQ. This CDR3 is 14 amino acids long. V lost 4 bases to trimming and J lost 6 bases; unmatched junction nucleotides: 7. For the CDR3, the DNA is TGCGCCAGCAGCGGGATGAGCGGGGGGGGCGAGCAGTACTTC. It codes for CASSGMSGGGEQYF.